The 25 T cell receptor beta chains below all came from one sample that was sequenced in a study of cytomegalovirus exposure and HLA in healthy donors. PCR primers comprised 60 Vbeta and 13 Jbeta primers. The method was immunoSEQ multiplex PCR; TCRdb's version includes in-frame clones alone and lacks a portion of them. Of about 160,000 clones in the sample, over 60% are singletons; the top ten hold under 4%. The sequencing input was PBMCs. All receptors come from a middle-aged woman in good health and CMV-seronegative.

This chain links TRBV5-1 with TRBJ1-2; D gene ambiguous. Germline CDR1 is SGHRS and CDR2 is YFSETQ. This CDR3 has 13 residues. Trimming took 0 bases from V and 5 from J, leaving 8 bases between them. The CDR3 loop is CASSLDPSYGYTF. For the CDR3, the DNA is TGCGCCAGCAGCTTGGATCCGAGTTATGGCTACACCTTC.

This chain links TRBV5-1 with TRBJ1-1, with 7 nucleotides matching TRBD1. This CDR3 has 15 residues. CDR1 is SGHRS and CDR2 is YFSETQ in the germline V gene. Trimming cost V 4 bases and J 7 bases; bases outside gene matches: 13. The CDR3 protein is CASSPKLTGTFEAFF. The CDR3 DNA reads as TGCGCCAGCAGCCCAAAGCTGACAGGGACCTTTGAAGCTTTCTTT. Full variable domain (missing parts from reference TRBV5-1 and TRBJ1-1): KAGVTQTPRYLIKTRGQQVTLSCSPISGHRSVSWYQQTPGQGLQFLFEYFSETQRNKGNFPGRFSGRQFSNSRSEMNVSTLELGDSALYLCASSPKLTGTFEAFFGQGTRLTVV.

This clone was seen more than once but under ten times. This chain links TRBV28 with TRBJ1-5; 7 bases match TRBD1. J was trimmed by 9 bases and V by 5 bases; bases with no gene match: 10. The CDR3 length is 14 residues. Germline values: CDR1 MDHEN, CDR2 SYDVKM. CDR3 nucleotide sequence: TGTGCCAGCAGTCCTCGACAGGGCGGGCGGCCCCAGCATTTT. Translated, it gives CASSPRQGGRPQHF.

The V gene is TRBV5-4, the J gene TRBJ2-2; D is possibly TRBD2 (5 bases). Germline V lookup: CDR1 SGHNT, CDR2 YYREEE (reference sequence). The germline V and J ends were trimmed by 4 bases and 7 bases, with 17 bases remaining between them. The CDR3 has 15 residues. CDR3: CASSMSRASVGELFF. DNA of the CDR3: TGTGCCAGCAGCATGTCGCGGGCGTCGGTCGGGGAGCTGTTTTTT.

The rearrangement uses TRBV11-2 and TRBJ2-7, with D uncertain. This CDR3 region has 12 residues. Germline assignment: CDR1 SGHAT and CDR2 FQNNGV. V dropped 5 bases and J dropped 0 bases, with 5 bases sitting between them. CDR3 DNA sequence: TGTGCCAGCAGCCACAGCTCCTACGAGCAGTACTTC. It yields the protein CASSHSSYEQYF.

The CDR3 reads CASSGLAPGEQFF. Written as DNA, the CDR3 is TGCGCCAGCTCCGGACTAGCGCCGGGAGAGCAGTTCTTC. The chain uses TRBV10-2 and TRBJ2-1; 9 nucleotides align to TRBD2. Trimming at V came to 8 bases and at J to 10 bases, leaving 9 bases not matched to a gene. Germline assignment: CDR1 WSHSY and CDR2 SAAADI. This CDR3 region has 13 residues.

The chain has TRBV28 and TRBJ1-1; D uncertain. Trimming took off 5 bases at V and 6 bases at J, with 16 bases between the two ends. The CDR3 runs 14 residues. The germline CDR1 and CDR2 sequences are MDHEN and SYDVKM. This CDR3 reads CASSGPGSAPEAFF. Here the CDR3 DNA reads TGTGCCAGCAGTGGACCCGGGAGCGCCCCTGAAGCTTTCTTT. The full variable domain, in which reference TRBV28 and TRBJ1-1 provide the parts outside the CDR3, is DVKVTQSSRYLVKRTGEKVFLECVQDMDHENMFWYRQDPGLGLRLIYFSYDVKMKEKGDIPEGYSVSREKKERFSLILESASTNQTSMYLCASSGPGSAPEAFFGQGTRLTVV.

The chain combines TRBV28 with TRBJ2-3; D perhaps matches TRBD1 (5 bases). V was shortened by 3 bases and J by 2 bases, with 21 bases between the two germline ends. The CDR3 contains 18 residues. Germline CDR1 and CDR2: MDHEN and SYDVKM. The CDR3 DNA is TGTGCCAGCAGTTTGTTAAAGACAGCATGGTCTAACACAGATACGCAGTATTTT. Translated, it gives CASSLLKTAWSNTDTQYF.

In DNA form, the CDR3 reads TGTGCCAGCAGTGAAAAAATAGCCGAGGATCAGCCCCAGCATTTT. It specifies CASSEKIAEDQPQHF. This chain links TRBV6-1 with TRBJ1-5, with D unclear. CDR3 length: 15 amino acids. Germline CDR1 reads MNHNS; CDR2 reads SASEGT. Trimming pared 2 bases from V and 5 bases from J, leaving 13 bases between.

The chain employs TRBV19 and TRBJ1-2; TRBD1 aligns across 10 bases. The CDR3 is 14 amino acids. The V segment lost 10 bases and the J segment 6 bases; nucleotides outside the gene matches: 11. Germline V gene lookup returns CDR1 LNHDA and CDR2 SQIVND (reference sequence). Here the CDR3 reads CATKVDRGLDGYTF. CDR3 in DNA: TGTGCCACCAAAGTCGACAGGGGGCTGGATGGCTACACCTTC.

This clone was counted only a few times. The chain recombines TRBV6-6 with TRBJ1-2; TRBD1 is a possible D gene (5 bases). Trimming took 2 bases from V and 6 from J, leaving 10 bases between them. Germline loops: CDR1 MNHNY, CDR2 SVGAGI (reference sequence). The CDR3 contains 13 residues. The CDR3, as DNA: TGTGCCAGCAGTTACCGAGGGACTAATGGCTACACCTTC. Its translation: CASSYRGTNGYTF.

This chain joins TRBV5-1 and TRBJ1-1, with 10 positions matching TRBD1. CDR1 SGHRS and CDR2 YFSETQ come from the germline V gene. This CDR3 is 16 amino acids long. The ends lost 2 bases at V and 7 bases at J; junction bases unmatched: 11. Here the CDR3 reads CASSLLGTGDVGEAFF. The CDR3 coding sequence is TGCGCCAGCAGCTTACTTGGGACAGGGGATGTGGGTGAAGCTTTCTTT. Combining the CDR3 with reference TRBV5-1 and TRBJ1-1 gives the whole variable domain KAGVTQTPRYLIKTRGQQVTLSCSPISGHRSVSWYQQTPGQGLQFLFEYFSETQRNKGNFPGRFSGRQFSNSRSEMNVSTLELGDSALYLCASSLLGTGDVGEAFFGQGTRLTVV.

J is TRBJ2-5 and V is TRBV4-2; 13 bases are shared with TRBD2. The CDR3 is 15 residues long. The junction had 4 bases not matched to a gene; V was cut back by 5 bases and J by 4 bases. Germline V CDR1 and CDR2: LGHNA, YNFKEQ. The CDR3 bases are TGTGCCAGCAGCACTAGCGGGGGGGCCTCAGAGACCCAGTACTTC. Translation gives CASSTSGGASETQYF.

The rearrangement links TRBV19 to TRBJ2-2, with 8 bases aligning to TRBD1. Per germline, CDR1 LNHDA and CDR2 SQIVND (reference sequence). There are 15 residues in the CDR3. The V segment lost 4 bases and the J segment 4 bases; nucleotides outside the gene matches: 5. DNA for the CDR3: TGTGCCAGTAGTAGCGGGACAGGACGCACCGGGGAGCTGTTTTTT. Protein: CASSSGTGRTGELFF.

In this sample, this clone turned up a few times. The V and J genes are TRBV27 and TRBJ1-2; 7 nucleotides match TRBD1. The CDR3 is 13 residues long. CDR1 is MNHEY, CDR2 SMNVEV, per germline (reference sequence). Germline trimming cut 1 base from V and 7 bases from J; bases unmatched to any gene: 3. CDR3 region: CASSLFTGAGYTF. CDR3 DNA sequence: TGTGCCAGCAGTTTATTTACAGGGGCTGGCTACACCTTC.

The rearrangement uses TRBV11-3 and TRBJ1-1, with 7 bases that match TRBD1. CDR1 and CDR2 (germline): SGHNT, YENEEA. Unmatched junction bases numbered 11, after V lost 4 bases and J lost 3 bases. The CDR3 runs to 16 residues. This CDR3 is CASSSGHRGRDTEAFF. The CDR3 DNA is TGTGCCAGCAGCTCGGGACACAGGGGAAGGGACACTGAAGCTTTCTTT.

The chain couples TRBV5-1 to TRBJ2-4; 7 positions agree with TRBD1. CDR1 and CDR2 from the germline V gene are SGHRS and YFSETQ. V shed 0 bases and J 10 bases; nucleotides not matched to a gene: 10. This CDR3 contains 15 residues. The CDR3 sequence is CASSLDIGTESIQYF. CDR3 coding DNA: TGCGCCAGCAGCTTGGATATCGGGACAGAATCAATTCAGTACTTC.

A remark on this clone: Other DNA sequences in the same sample also yield this CDR3. The chain has TRBV18 and TRBJ2-3; D possibly corresponds to TRBD2 (5 bases). This CDR3 region has 14 residues. The germline CDR1 and CDR2 sequences are KGHSH and LQKENI. V lost 3 bases, J lost 1 base, and 8 bases lay in between. The DNA of the CDR3 is TGTGCCAGCTCACCTCTAGCAGGCACAGATACGCAGTATTTT. This translates into CASSPLAGTDTQYF.

The rearrangement uses TRBV5-1 and TRBJ2-3, with 7 nucleotides matching TRBD2. With 4 bases clipped from V and 3 bases from J, the junction kept 11 bases outside the gene matches. CDR1 SGHRS and CDR2 YFSETQ come from the germline V gene. This CDR3 has 16 amino acids. In DNA form, the CDR3 reads TGCGCCAGCAGCGCCAGAGGGAGGGATGGAACAGATACGCAGTATTTT. Protein sequence: CASSARGRDGTDTQYF.

The gene calls are TRBV19 and TRBJ2-3; a weak D match, TRBD2 (7 bases). Deletions cut 4 bases from V and 1 base from J, with 15 bases between. Germline V gene data show CDR1 as LNHDA and CDR2 as SQIVND (reference sequence). The CDR3 is 16 residues long. CDR3 region: CASSNNRGAGTDTQYF. The CDR3 bases are TGTGCCAGTAGTAATAATCGGGGGGCGGGCACAGATACGCAGTATTTT.

The rearrangement uses TRBV10-2 and TRBJ2-3; 8 bases line up with TRBD1. With 3 bases clipped from V and 3 bases from J, the junction kept 8 bases outside the gene matches. In germline, CDR1 is WSHSY, CDR2 SAAADI. The CDR3 totals 16 residues. CDR3 sequence: CASSDRGRGRTDTQYF. The CDR3 DNA reads as TGCGCCAGCAGTGATCGAGGCAGGGGGCGAACAGATACGCAGTATTTT.

To note about this clone: One end of the junction does not line up with germline, which may come from a read error. The rearrangement links TRBV7-2 to TRBJ1-2; D is ambiguous. There are 14 residues in the CDR3. Looked up from germline, CDR1 is SGHTA and CDR2 is FQGNSA. The CDR3 spells CASSPPVAGYGCTF. CDR3 coding DNA: TGTGCCAGCAGCCCCCCAGTGGCGGGGTACGGCTGCACCTTC.

This clone was seen more than once but under ten times. V is TRBV2 and J is TRBJ2-3, with 7 bases lining up with TRBD1. The V segment lost 5 bases and the J segment 0 bases; nucleotides outside the gene matches: 5. This CDR3 has 15 residues. Germline V gene sequence: CDR1 SNHLY, CDR2 FYNNEI. The CDR3 loop reads CASSPTGLSTDTQYF. CDR3 DNA: TGTGCCAGCAGTCCGACAGGGTTAAGCACAGATACGCAGTATTTT.

The J gene is TRBJ1-4, the V gene TRBV19, with D possibly TRBD1 on 6 matching bases. Trimming pared 6 bases from V and 8 bases from J, leaving 16 bases between. CDR3 length equals 14 residues. Germline loops: CDR1 LNHDA, CDR2 SQIVND (reference sequence). DNA of the CDR3: TGTGCCAGTAGCATGACAGGCAAAAGAGAAAAACTGTTTTTT. It specifies CASSMTGKREKLFF.

This clone was detected a few times. This rearrangement joins TRBV5-5 to TRBJ2-1; no definite D call. The CDR3 has 16 residues. In germline, CDR1 is SGHKS, CDR2 YYEKEE (reference sequence). V lost 3 bases, J lost 0 bases, and 13 bases lay in between. CDR3 coding DNA: TGTGCCAGCAGCTATACGCTACAGCACTCCTACAATGAGCAGTTCTTC. Its translation: CASSYTLQHSYNEQFF.